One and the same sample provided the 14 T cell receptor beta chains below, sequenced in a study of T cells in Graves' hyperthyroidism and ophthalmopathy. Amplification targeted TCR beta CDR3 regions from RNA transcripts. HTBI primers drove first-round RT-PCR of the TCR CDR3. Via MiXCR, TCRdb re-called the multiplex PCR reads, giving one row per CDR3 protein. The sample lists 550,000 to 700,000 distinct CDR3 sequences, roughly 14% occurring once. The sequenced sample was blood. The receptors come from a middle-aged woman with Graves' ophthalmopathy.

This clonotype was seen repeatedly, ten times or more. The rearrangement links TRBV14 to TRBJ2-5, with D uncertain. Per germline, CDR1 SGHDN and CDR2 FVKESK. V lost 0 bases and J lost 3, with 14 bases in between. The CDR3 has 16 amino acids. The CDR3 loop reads CASSQDQYRKEETQYF. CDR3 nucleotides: TGTGCCAGCAGCCAAGATCAATATCGGAAGGAAGAGACCCAGTACTTC. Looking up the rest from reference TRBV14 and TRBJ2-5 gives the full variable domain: EAGVTQFPSHSVIEKGQTVTLRCDPISGHDNLYWYRRVMGKEIKFLLHFVKESKQDESGMPNNRFLAERTGGTYSTLKVQPAELEDSGVYFCASSQDQYRKEETQYFGPGTRLLVL.

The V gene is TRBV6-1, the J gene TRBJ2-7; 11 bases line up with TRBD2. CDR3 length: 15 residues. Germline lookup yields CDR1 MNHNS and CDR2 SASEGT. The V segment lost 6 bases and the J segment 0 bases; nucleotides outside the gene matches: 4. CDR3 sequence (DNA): TGTGCCAGCAGACTAGCGGGGGCTAGCTCCTACGAGCAGTACTTC. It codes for CASRLAGASSYEQYF.

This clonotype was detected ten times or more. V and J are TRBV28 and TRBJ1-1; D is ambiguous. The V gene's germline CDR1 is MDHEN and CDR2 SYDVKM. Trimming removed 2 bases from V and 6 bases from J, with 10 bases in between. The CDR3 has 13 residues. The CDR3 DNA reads TGTGCCAGCAGTTTAGTCGGCCGCGCTGAAGCTTTCTTT. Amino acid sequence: CASSLVGRAEAFF.

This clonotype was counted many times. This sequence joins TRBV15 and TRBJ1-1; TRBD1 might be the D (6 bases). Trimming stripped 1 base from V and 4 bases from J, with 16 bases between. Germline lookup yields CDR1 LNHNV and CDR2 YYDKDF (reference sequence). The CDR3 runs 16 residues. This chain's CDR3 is CATSRGGGSQSTEAFF. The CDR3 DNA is TGTGCCACCAGCAGAGGGGGGGGCAGTCAGAGCACTGAAGCTTTCTTT.

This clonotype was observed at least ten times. The CDR3 nucleotides read TGTGCCACCAGCAGAGAGCAGAACTATGGCTACACCTTC. Residues: CATSREQNYGYTF. This sequence joins TRBV15 and TRBJ1-2, with unresolved D. The CDR3 length is 13 residues. Per germline, CDR1 LNHNV and CDR2 YYDKDF (reference sequence). V gave up 0 bases and J gave up 2 bases, with 4 bases separating them.

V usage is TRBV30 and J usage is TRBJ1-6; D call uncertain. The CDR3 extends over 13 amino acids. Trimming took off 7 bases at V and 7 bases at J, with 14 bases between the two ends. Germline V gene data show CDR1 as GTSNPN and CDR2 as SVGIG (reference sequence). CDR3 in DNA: TGTGCCTTTAGACCCTACTCGAATTCACCCCTCCACTTT. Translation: CAFRPYSNSPLHF.

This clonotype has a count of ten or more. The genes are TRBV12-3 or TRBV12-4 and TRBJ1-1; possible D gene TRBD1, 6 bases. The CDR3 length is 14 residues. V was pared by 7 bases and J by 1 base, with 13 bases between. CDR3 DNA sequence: TGTGCCAGCACCTTAACACAGGGGAACACTGAAGCTTTCTTT. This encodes CASTLTQGNTEAFF.

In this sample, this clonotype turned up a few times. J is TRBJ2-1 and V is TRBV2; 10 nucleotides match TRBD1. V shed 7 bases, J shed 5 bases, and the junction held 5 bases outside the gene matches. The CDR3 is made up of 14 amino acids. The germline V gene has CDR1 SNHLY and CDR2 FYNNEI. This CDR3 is CASTDRGQDNEQFF. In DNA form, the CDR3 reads TGTGCCAGCACCGACAGGGGGCAGGACAATGAGCAGTTCTTC. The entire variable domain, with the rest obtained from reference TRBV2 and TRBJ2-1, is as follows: EPEVTQTPSHQVTQMGQEVILRCVPISNHLYFYWYRQILGQKVEFLVSFYNNEISEKSEIFDDQFSVERPDGSNFTLKIRSTKLEDSAMYFCASTDRGQDNEQFFGPGTRLTVL.

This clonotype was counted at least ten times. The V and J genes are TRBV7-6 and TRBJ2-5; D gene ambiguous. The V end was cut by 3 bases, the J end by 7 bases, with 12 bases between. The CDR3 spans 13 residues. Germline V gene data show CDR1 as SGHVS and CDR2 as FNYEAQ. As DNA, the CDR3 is TGTGCCAGCAGCTTGGGGATCTATGGGACCCAGTACTTC. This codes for CASSLGIYGTQYF.

The CDR3 DNA reads as TGTGCCATCAGTGAGTCGAACCCTCCCTACGAGCAGTACTTC. Translating it yields CAISESNPPYEQYF. This chain connects TRBV10-3 to TRBJ2-7; D is uncertain. Germline V gene sequence: CDR1 ENHRY, CDR2 SYGVKD. V lost 0 bases to trimming and J lost 2 bases, with 8 bases between them. CDR3 length: 14 amino acids.

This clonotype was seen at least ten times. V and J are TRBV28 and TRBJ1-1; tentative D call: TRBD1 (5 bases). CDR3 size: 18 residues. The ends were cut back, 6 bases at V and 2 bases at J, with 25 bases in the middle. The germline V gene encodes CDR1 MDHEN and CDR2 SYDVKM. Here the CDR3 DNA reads TGTGCCAGCAGCCTACCCACGACAAGGGACGAGAAAAACACTGAAGCTTTCTTT. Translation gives CASSLPTTRDEKNTEAFF.

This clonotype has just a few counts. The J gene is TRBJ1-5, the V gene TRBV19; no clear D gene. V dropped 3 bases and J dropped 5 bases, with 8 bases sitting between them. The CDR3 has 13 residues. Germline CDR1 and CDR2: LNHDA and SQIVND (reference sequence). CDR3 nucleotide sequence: TGTGCCAGTAGTATCCCGGAGTATCAGCCCCAGCATTTT. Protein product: CASSIPEYQPQHF.

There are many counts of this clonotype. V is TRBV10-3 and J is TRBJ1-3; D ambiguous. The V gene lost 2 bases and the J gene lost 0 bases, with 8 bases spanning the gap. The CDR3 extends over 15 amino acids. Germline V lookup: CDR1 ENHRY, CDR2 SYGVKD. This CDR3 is CAISETGSSGNTIYF. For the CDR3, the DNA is TGTGCCATCAGTGAGACCGGGAGCTCTGGAAACACCATATATTTT.

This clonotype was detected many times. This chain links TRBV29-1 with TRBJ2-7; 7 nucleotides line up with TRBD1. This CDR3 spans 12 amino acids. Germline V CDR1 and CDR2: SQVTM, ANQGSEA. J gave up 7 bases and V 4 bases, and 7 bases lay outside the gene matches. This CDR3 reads CSVAFTGVEQYF. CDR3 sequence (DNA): TGCAGCGTTGCTTTTACAGGGGTAGAGCAGTACTTC.